One sample yielded the 27 T cell receptor beta chains listed below, sequenced in a study of identical twins. From the 5' RACE reads, TCRdb called clonotypes with MiXCR, one entry per CDR3 protein. The sample has over 600,000 distinct CDR3 sequences, about 20% seen once. The same data also went into a second study, on T cells expressing NK-cell markers.

The sample taken for sequencing was PBMCs. The receptors originated from a young woman in good health.

This clonotype was counted only a few times. The chain couples TRBV18 to TRBJ2-3; D unresolved. Germline CDR1 and CDR2: KGHSH and LQKENI. The CDR3 extends over 13 amino acids. Trimming cost V 8 bases and J 2 bases, with 11 bases left between them. The CDR3 bases are TGTGCCAGCCTTGGAAGGATCACAGATACGCAGTATTTT. Translating it yields CASLGRITDTQYF.

The chain employs TRBV20-1 and TRBJ2-7, with D unclear. V lost 4 bases, J lost 3 bases, and 13 bases lay in between. The CDR3 consists of 13 residues. Germline loops: CDR1 DFQATT, CDR2 SNEGSKA (reference sequence). CDR3 bases: TGCAGTGCTACCGACACCGGGCTCTACGAGCAGTACTTC. It translates to CSATDTGLYEQYF.

At least ten counts were recorded for this clonotype. The chain has TRBV5-1 and TRBJ1-1; D might be TRBD1 (6 bases). CDR1 is SGHRS and CDR2 is YFSETQ in the germline V gene. The germline V and J ends were trimmed by 4 bases and 0 bases, with 16 bases remaining between them. The CDR3 length is 16 residues. The CDR3 protein is CASSPTPRGMNTEAFF. CDR3 DNA sequence: TGCGCCAGCAGCCCAACTCCTAGGGGGATGAACACTGAAGCTTTCTTT.

This clonotype occurred many times. The CDR3 DNA reads as TGCAGTGCTAAGGCCTCCACAGATACGCAGTATTTT. Translating it yields CSAKASTDTQYF. The chain carries TRBV20-1 and TRBJ2-3; no firm D call. Germline CDR1 is DFQATT and CDR2 is SNEGSKA (reference sequence). There are 12 residues in the CDR3. Trimming took off 4 bases at V and 2 bases at J, with 7 bases between the two ends.

This clonotype turned up a few times. V and J are TRBV5-1 and TRBJ2-2; 7 bases line up with TRBD1. V shed 7 bases and J 2 bases; nucleotides not matched to a gene: 5. The germline V gene has CDR1 SGHRS and CDR2 YFSETQ. There are 14 residues in the CDR3. The CDR3 coding sequence is TGCGCCAGCCGGACAGGAGGCAACACCGGGGAGCTGTTTTTT. It encodes CASRTGGNTGELFF.

This clonotype showed up just a few times. The rearrangement uses TRBV6-5 and TRBJ2-1; D might be TRBD1 or TRBD2, each matching 6 bases. The germline gives CDR1 MNHEY, CDR2 SVGAGI. V lost 1 base and J 6 bases, leaving 13 bases between the germline ends. The CDR3 has 15 residues. CDR3 amino acids: CASSYWGAASNEQFF. The CDR3, as DNA: TGTGCCAGCAGTTACTGGGGGGCCGCTTCCAATGAGCAGTTCTTC.

The chain carries TRBV20-1 and TRBJ2-1; possible D gene TRBD1, 5 bases. Germline V lookup: CDR1 DFQATT, CDR2 SNEGSKA (reference sequence). Deletions cut 2 bases from V and 6 bases from J, with 14 bases between. The CDR3 extends over 14 amino acids. The CDR3 reads CSARRAGQGNEQFF. CDR3 bases: TGCAGTGCTAGAAGGGCAGGGCAGGGCAATGAGCAGTTCTTC.

This clonotype was seen only a few times. The chain has TRBV7-2 and TRBJ2-7; 8 bases are shared with TRBD1. This CDR3 region has 15 residues. V trimming: 5 bases; J trimming: 3 bases; junction bases outside the gene matches: 9. Germline-derived CDR1 and CDR2 are SGHTA and FQGNSA. For the CDR3, the DNA is TGTGCCAGCAGCCCCGCCGGACAGGGTTTCTACGAGCAGTACTTC. Amino acids: CASSPAGQGFYEQYF.

This sequence joins TRBV5-1 and TRBJ2-1, with D hard to call. V was cut by 0 bases and J by 8 bases, with 12 bases left in between. This CDR3 comprises 14 residues. Germline values: CDR1 SGHRS, CDR2 YFSETQ. CDR3 loop: CASSLGWGGDEQFF. The CDR3 region has the DNA TGCGCCAGCAGCTTGGGATGGGGTGGGGATGAGCAGTTCTTC.

This clonotype showed up just a few times. The chain has TRBV5-5 and TRBJ2-1; 9 bases match TRBD2. Trimming took 0 bases from V and 4 from J; bases not matched to a gene: 5. Germline V gives CDR1 SGHKS, CDR2 YYEKEE (reference sequence). The CDR3 length is 16 residues. The CDR3: CASSLDWREGYNEQFF. DNA for the CDR3: TGTGCCAGCAGCTTGGATTGGCGGGAGGGATACAATGAGCAGTTCTTC.

The chain combines TRBV20-1 with TRBJ1-2; possibly TRBD1 for D (5 bases). This CDR3 is built from 10 residues. V lost 3 bases, J lost 7 bases, and 6 bases lay in between. The germline gives CDR1 DFQATT, CDR2 SNEGSKA (reference sequence). The CDR3 region has the DNA TGCAGTGCTAGCGGGGCTGGCTACACCTTC. It is translated as CSASGAGYTF.

There are a few counts of this clonotype. The genes are TRBV10-2 and TRBJ2-3, with TRBD2 matching over 13 bases. V lost 6 bases to trimming and J lost 0 bases; unmatched junction nucleotides: 3. CDR3 length: 16 amino acids. The V gene's germline CDR1 is WSHSY and CDR2 SAAADI. CDR3 nucleotides: TGCGCCAGCAGACTAGCGGGGGGGCTTAGCACAGATACGCAGTATTTT. Protein sequence: CASRLAGGLSTDTQYF.

This clonotype showed up just a few times. The chain joins TRBV6-1 to TRBJ1-6, with 12 nucleotides matching TRBD1. From germline, CDR1 is MNHNS and CDR2 SASEGT. This CDR3 has 17 residues. V lost 0 bases and J lost 9; bases outside the gene matches: 6. The CDR3 DNA follows: TGTGCCAGCAGTGAAGCGCTCGGGACAGGGGGCGGTTCACCCCTCCACTTT. It specifies CASSEALGTGGGSPLHF.

In this sample, this clonotype turned up many times. The V and J genes are TRBV20-1 and TRBJ2-5; D uncertain. CDR3 length: 13 amino acids. Germline V gene lookup returns CDR1 DFQATT and CDR2 SNEGSKA (reference sequence). V was cut by 5 bases and J by 5 bases, with 15 bases left in between. The CDR3 region is CSASPSQAETQYF. The CDR3 DNA reads as TGCAGTGCTTCCCCCAGCCAGGCGGAGACCCAGTACTTC.

The chain couples TRBV12-5 to TRBJ2-2; 8 bases agree with TRBD2. The CDR3 length is 16 residues. CDR1 LGHNT and CDR2 FRNRAP come from the germline V gene. With V trimmed by 1 base and J by 6 bases, 7 bases remained unmatched. The CDR3 DNA reads TGTGCTAGTGGTTTGGCTGTTAGCGGGGTCTCCGGGGAGCTGTTTTTT. Its translation is CASGLAVSGVSGELFF.

In this sample, this clonotype turned up a few times. The CDR3 loop is CSARALADSNTGELFF. Written as DNA, the CDR3 is TGCAGTGCTAGAGCACTAGCGGATTCGAACACCGGGGAGCTGTTTTTT. The rearrangement uses TRBV20-1 and TRBJ2-2; 8 bases are shared with TRBD2. V lost 1 base to trimming and J lost 0 bases; unmatched junction nucleotides: 4. Germline values: CDR1 DFQATT, CDR2 SNEGSKA (reference sequence). CDR3 length: 16 residues.

The chain combines TRBV5-1 with TRBJ2-2, with 10 bases lining up with TRBD2. The V and J ends lost 6 bases and 13 bases, in that order; junction bases with no gene match: 12. The germline V gene has CDR1 SGHRS and CDR2 YFSETQ. There are 14 residues in the CDR3. The CDR3 reads CASTPGAGGLLLFF. In DNA, the CDR3 is TGCGCCAGCACCCCGGGAGCGGGAGGGCTACTGCTGTTTTTT.

This chain joins TRBV18 and TRBJ2-7, with TRBD2 matching over 10 bases. Trimming cost V 3 bases and J 3 bases; bases outside gene matches: 2. The length of the CDR3 is 14 residues. CDR1 and CDR2 from the germline V gene are KGHSH and LQKENI. The CDR3 reads CASSPGTSDYEQYF. In DNA form, the CDR3 reads TGTGCCAGCTCACCTGGGACTAGCGACTACGAGCAGTACTTC. The complete variable domain, with remaining parts taken from reference TRBV18 and TRBJ2-7, reads NAGVMQNPRHLVRRRGQEARLRCSPMKGHSHVYWYRQLPEEGLKFMVYLQKENIIDESGMPKERFSAEFPKEGPSILRIQQVVRGDSAAYFCASSPGTSDYEQYFGPGTRLTVT.

This clonotype was counted ten times or more. V usage is TRBV5-1 and J usage is TRBJ1-1; D gene unclear. V lost 4 bases and J 4 bases, leaving 20 bases between the germline ends. The CDR3 has 16 residues. Germline V gene data show CDR1 as SGHRS and CDR2 as YFSETQ. The DNA of the CDR3 is TGCGCCAGCAGCCCGGTGATCGGGTTGGGAGGCACTGAAGCTTTCTTT. It translates to CASSPVIGLGGTEAFF.

There are a few counts of this clonotype. The genes are TRBV3-1 and TRBJ2-3; D gene uncertain. V lost 2 bases and J lost 6, with 9 bases in between. The CDR3 is made up of 13 amino acids. Germline loops: CDR1 LGHDT, CDR2 YNNKEL (reference sequence). CDR3 sequence: CASSQLSQDTQYF. As DNA, the CDR3 is TGTGCCAGCAGCCAACTCTCTCAGGATACGCAGTATTTT.

This clonotype was observed at least ten times. The chain is built from TRBV3-1 and TRBJ2-3, with D hard to call. Trimming pared 3 bases from V and 0 bases from J, leaving 7 bases between. Germline V gives CDR1 LGHDT, CDR2 YNNKEL (reference sequence). CDR3 length: 14 amino acids. CDR3 in DNA: TGTGCCAGCAGCCAGAAGGGTAGCACAGATACGCAGTATTTT. Protein sequence: CASSQKGSTDTQYF.

This chain connects TRBV5-1 to TRBJ2-7; TRBD2 matches at 7 bases. The J segment lost 2 bases and the V segment lost 2 bases, leaving 4 bases of the junction unmatched. The CDR3 extends over 14 amino acids. Per the germline V gene, CDR1 is SGHRS and CDR2 is YFSETQ. DNA for the CDR3: TGCGCCAGCAGCTTTGGACTAGGGACCTACGAGCAGTACGTC. This codes for CASSFGLGTYEQYV.

This clonotype has a handful of counts. The chain is built from TRBV7-2 and TRBJ2-3, with D possibly being TRBD2 (6 bases). Germline V lookup: CDR1 SGHTA, CDR2 FQGNSA. The V end lost 2 bases, the J end lost 2 bases, and 14 bases lay between the germline ends. The CDR3 runs 16 residues. The CDR3 sequence is CASSLITSRPTDTQYF. DNA for the CDR3: TGTGCCAGCAGCTTAATCACTAGCCGCCCCACAGATACGCAGTATTTT.

The chain recombines TRBV10-3 with TRBJ2-7; D perhaps matches TRBD2 (5 bases). The germline V gene encodes CDR1 ENHRY and CDR2 SYGVKD. V lost 11 bases to trimming and J lost 0 bases, with 8 bases between them. The CDR3 spans 11 residues. The CDR3 is CAGSSSYEQYF. The CDR3 DNA sequence: TGTGCCGGGAGTAGCTCCTACGAGCAGTACTTC.

CDR3 sequence: CASSPVPESPLHF. CDR3 nucleotides: TGTGCCAGCAGCCCGGTGCCGGAATCACCCCTCCACTTT. V is TRBV6-1 and J is TRBJ1-6; unclear D gene. Germline V lookup: CDR1 MNHNS, CDR2 SASEGT. CDR3 length: 13 amino acids. V was pared by 6 bases and J by 10 bases, with 13 bases between.

In this sample, this clonotype turned up a few times. The chain carries TRBV7-6 and TRBJ2-2; D may be TRBD1 (6 bases). Germline CDR1 and CDR2: SGHVS and FNYEAQ. Deletions cut 4 bases from V and 8 bases from J, with 14 bases between. This CDR3 has 14 residues. For the CDR3, the DNA is TGTGCCAGCAGCTCTCACCCCACAGGGGGGGAGCTGTTTTTT. Translation: CASSSHPTGGELFF. The full variable domain, with the rest looked up from reference TRBV7-6 and TRBJ2-2, is GAGVSQSPRYKVTKRGQDVALRCDPISGHVSLYWYRQALGQGPEFLTYFNYEAQQDKSGLPNDRFSAERPEGSISTLTIQRTEQRDSAMYRCASSSHPTGGELFFGEGSRLTVL.

This CDR3 reads CASTRPGLATGEQFF. In DNA form, the CDR3 reads TGTGCCAGCACGAGACCGGGACTAGCTACGGGGGAGCAGTTCTTC. The V call is TRBV12-3 or TRBV12-4, the J call TRBJ2-1; 9 bases are a match to TRBD2. J gave up 10 bases and V 7 bases, and 14 bases lay outside the gene matches. This CDR3 region has 15 residues.